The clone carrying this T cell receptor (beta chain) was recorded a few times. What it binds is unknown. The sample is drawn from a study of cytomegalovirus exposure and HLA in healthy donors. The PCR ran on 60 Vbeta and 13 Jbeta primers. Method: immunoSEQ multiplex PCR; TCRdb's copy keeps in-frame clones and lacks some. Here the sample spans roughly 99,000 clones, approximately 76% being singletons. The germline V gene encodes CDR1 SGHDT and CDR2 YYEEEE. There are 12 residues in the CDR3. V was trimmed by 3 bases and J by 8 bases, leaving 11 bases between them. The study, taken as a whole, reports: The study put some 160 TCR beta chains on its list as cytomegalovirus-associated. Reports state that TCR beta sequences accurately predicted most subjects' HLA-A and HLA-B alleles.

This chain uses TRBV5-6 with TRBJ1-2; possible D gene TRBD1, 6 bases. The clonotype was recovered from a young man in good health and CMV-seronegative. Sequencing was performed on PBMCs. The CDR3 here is CASSSQGSGYTF. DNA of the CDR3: TGTGCCAGCAGCTCACAGGGTAGCGGCTACACCTTC.